This TCR beta chain is from a study of T-cell memory formation after mild COVID-19. Across the whole study: Largely donor-specific TCR clusters were found.

This clonotype occurred a few times. Its cognate antigen is unknown. MiXCR was run by TCRdb on the 5' RACE reads, yielding one entry per CDR3 protein. The top ten hold roughly a fifth of the sample, which has roughly 400,000 distinct CDR3 sequences, around a sixth seen once. Germline V gene sequence: CDR1 MGHRA, CDR2 YSYEKL. V lost 5 bases and J 7 bases, leaving 15 bases between the germline ends. This CDR3 spans 14 amino acids. Study results and limitations: CM and EM subsets held most contracting CD4+ clones; EMRA held CD8+ ones.

The source is a man between 18 and 29 years old who had mild COVID-19 (a few samples of this study predate the infection). Cell type and time point are not known. Sequencing was carried out using PBMCs or a T cell subset sorted from them (not recorded which). The chain carries TRBV4-1 and TRBJ1-5; D might be TRBD1 (6 bases). CDR3 DNA: TGCGCCAGCAGCGCGCCAGGGGTGAGGCAGCCCCAGCATTTT. It is translated as CASSAPGVRQPQHF.